These 21 T cell receptor beta chains were sequenced from one sample in a study of shared clonotypes between healthy human individuals. CD45RO-negative, CCR7-selected cells formed the naive CD8 fraction, which excluded terminally differentiated effector memory CD45RA+ cells. Sequencing used immunoSEQ multiplex PCR; TCRdb keeps in-frame clones, though not all of them. The table includes fewer than 850,000 clones, about 96% detected once. Input material: naive CD8+ T cells sorted from blood. Receptors originate from a man in his thirties or forties in good health.

The chain employs TRBV30 and TRBJ1-5; tentatively, D is TRBD1 (6 bases). Trimming removed 3 bases from V and 6 bases from J, with 15 bases in between. There are 14 residues in the CDR3. Germline loops: CDR1 GTSNPN, CDR2 SVGIG (reference sequence). The CDR3 DNA sequence: TGTGCCTGGAGCCGGGAGGGGGGCACTCAGCCCCAGCATTTT. Protein product: CAWSREGGTQPQHF.

V gene TRBV15 combines with J gene TRBJ2-3; D is unclear. The germline V gene encodes CDR1 LNHNV and CDR2 YYDKDF (reference sequence). CDR3 size: 14 residues. V was clipped by 1 base and J by 5 bases, with 10 bases between them. CDR3 nucleotide sequence: TGTGCCACCAGCAGAGGCCCCGCTGGAGATACGCAGTATTTT. This codes for CATSRGPAGDTQYF.

The J gene is TRBJ2-5, the V gene TRBV5-1; TRBD2 agrees at 12 bases. After removal of 4 bases from V and 2 bases from J, the junction contained 12 bases not matched to a gene. The CDR3 totals 18 residues. Germline loops: CDR1 SGHRS, CDR2 YFSETQ. In nucleotides, the CDR3 is TGCGCCAGCAGCGCCGACCTAGCGGGAGGGCCTAGTCAAGAGACCCAGTACTTC. Encoded protein: CASSADLAGGPSQETQYF.

This chain links TRBV7-9 with TRBJ2-2, with a tentative D call TRBD2 (6 bases). CDR3 length: 14 amino acids. Germline V CDR1 and CDR2: SEHNR, FQNEAQ (reference sequence). The germline V and J ends were trimmed by 9 bases and 1 base, with 12 bases remaining between them. Written as DNA, the CDR3 is TGTGCCAGTTTAGCGGAGCTGAACACCGGGGAGCTGTTTTTT. Its protein is CASLAELNTGELFF.

The chain employs TRBV11-2 and TRBJ1-2; possible D gene TRBD1, 5 bases. Germline CDR1 and CDR2: SGHAT and FQNNGV. The CDR3 length is 15 residues. Trimming left V 0 bases short and J 2 bases short, with 10 bases between. CDR3 in amino acids: CASSLDLAGNYGYTF. CDR3 in DNA: TGTGCCAGCAGCTTAGATCTAGCAGGGAACTATGGCTACACCTTC. Drawing the rest from reference TRBV11-2 and TRBJ1-2, the complete variable domain is EAGVAQSPRYKIIEKRQSVAFWCNPISGHATLYWYQQILGQGPKLLIQFQNNGVVDDSQLPKDRFSAERLKGVDSTLKIQPAKLEDSAVYLCASSLDLAGNYGYTFGSGTRLTVV.

The chain employs TRBV28 and TRBJ2-7; a weak D match, TRBD2 (5 bases). Per the germline V gene, CDR1 is MDHEN and CDR2 is SYDVKM. This CDR3 comprises 14 residues. The V and J ends lost 2 bases and 1 base respectively, with 9 bases between them. CDR3 in DNA: TGTGCCAGCAGTTTACGGGGATATTCCTACGAGCAGTACTTC. Translating gives CASSLRGYSYEQYF.

The chain employs TRBV4-1 and TRBJ2-1; D call uncertain. The CDR3 has 15 residues. Germline CDR1 reads MGHRA; CDR2 reads YSYEKL. The V gene lost 3 bases and the J gene lost 3 bases, with 12 bases spanning the gap. In nucleotides, the CDR3 is TGCGCCAGCAGCCAGGCCCAGCGACTCTACAATGAGCAGTTCTTC. This encodes CASSQAQRLYNEQFF.

The chain combines TRBV25-1 with TRBJ1-1; D perhaps matches TRBD1 (6 bases). The CDR3 runs 12 residues. V was clipped by 9 bases and J by 6 bases, with 14 bases between them. In germline, CDR1 is MGHDK, CDR2 SYGVNS. Here the CDR3 DNA reads TGTGCCAGTTCAGGGGATTCCGCTGAAGCTTTCTTT. Protein product: CASSGDSAEAFF.

This clone was seen only once. V and J are TRBV29-1 and TRBJ2-1; no clear D. The germline V gene has CDR1 SQVTM and CDR2 ANQGSEA. The V end lost 7 bases, the J end lost 8 bases, and 18 bases lay between the germline ends. CDR3 length: 13 residues. The DNA of the CDR3 is TGCAGCGCCTGGGGTGTAGGTGAGGATGAGCAGTTCTTC. Residues: CSAWGVGEDEQFF.

V usage is TRBV5-1 and J usage is TRBJ2-7; D tentatively fits TRBD1 or TRBD2 (5 bases each). Per the germline V gene, CDR1 is SGHRS and CDR2 is YFSETQ. The CDR3 totals 16 residues. Trimming stripped 3 bases from V and 0 bases from J, with 16 bases between. CDR3 in DNA: TGCGCCAGCAGCTGGCTGGGTGGGACGAACTCCTACGAGCAGTACTTC. The encoded protein is CASSWLGGTNSYEQYF.

V usage is TRBV5-1 and J usage is TRBJ2-1; 10 bases fit TRBD2. The CDR3 has 19 residues. In germline, CDR1 is SGHRS, CDR2 YFSETQ. Losses at the gene ends were 0 bases for V and 5 bases for J; bases not matched to a gene: 14. CDR3 in amino acids: CASSLVGSGRRLGNNEQFF. The CDR3 DNA reads TGCGCCAGCAGCTTGGTGGGTAGCGGGAGGCGCCTGGGAAACAATGAGCAGTTCTTC.

The rearrangement uses TRBV30 and TRBJ2-1; D gene uncertain. Germline CDR1 reads GTSNPN; CDR2 reads SVGIG (reference sequence). Trimming removed 0 bases from V and 9 bases from J, with 15 bases in between. The CDR3 length is 14 residues. The CDR3 sequence: CAWSVLKGWGEQFF. The DNA for the CDR3 is TGTGCCTGGAGTGTACTCAAGGGTTGGGGTGAGCAGTTCTTC.

This chain uses TRBV19 with TRBJ2-1; 7 bases map to TRBD2. Germline assignment: CDR1 LNHDA and CDR2 SQIVND (reference sequence). J gave up 4 bases and V 6 bases, and 6 bases lay outside the gene matches. The CDR3 is made up of 14 amino acids. The CDR3 sequence: CASSPGRRYNEQFF. CDR3 sequence (DNA): TGTGCCAGTAGCCCCGGGAGGCGGTACAATGAGCAGTTCTTC.

This chain links TRBV19 with TRBJ2-7; D gene ambiguous. The germline V gene has CDR1 LNHDA and CDR2 SQIVND (reference sequence). Trimming removed 1 base from V and 3 bases from J, with 4 bases in between. CDR3 length: 12 amino acids. CDR3 DNA sequence: TGTGCCAGTAGTATAGGTAACTACGAGCAGTACTTC. Its protein product is CASSIGNYEQYF.

This clone was seen only a few times. V gene TRBV4-2 combines with J gene TRBJ2-7; D may be TRBD2 (6 bases). Trimming removed 0 bases at V and 2 bases at J, with 14 bases between. The CDR3 spans 16 residues. Per germline, CDR1 LGHNA and CDR2 YNFKEQ. CDR3 sequence reads: CASSQDMVSGAYEQYF. The CDR3 DNA reads TGTGCCAGCAGCCAAGATATGGTTAGCGGCGCCTACGAGCAGTACTTC.

The sample holds one count of this clone. The rearrangement links TRBV7-8 to TRBJ1-1; the D gene is possibly TRBD1 (5 bases). Per germline, CDR1 SGHVS and CDR2 FQNEAQ. The CDR3 runs 12 residues. V was clipped by 11 bases and J by 0 bases, with 10 bases between them. The CDR3 protein is CASGGVNTEAFF. The DNA for the CDR3 is TGTGCCTCGGGGGGGGTGAACACTGAAGCTTTCTTT.

To note about this clone: Other DNA sequences in this sample translate to the same CDR3. V gene TRBV9 combines with J gene TRBJ2-2; no reliable D call. Trimming pared 2 bases from V and 4 bases from J, leaving 3 bases between. The CDR3 has 12 residues. In germline, CDR1 is SGDLS, CDR2 YYNGEE. CDR3 sequence (DNA): TGTGCCAGCAGCGTGGGCACCGGGGAGCTGTTTTTT. Amino acids: CASSVGTGELFF.

The chain employs TRBV27 and TRBJ2-3, with D unclear. This CDR3 region has 13 residues. V lost 5 bases, J lost 0 bases, and 6 bases lay in between. Germline V gene sequence: CDR1 MNHEY, CDR2 SMNVEV (reference sequence). The CDR3, as DNA: TGTGCCAGCAGTACCGAGAGCACAGATACGCAGTATTTT. Translated: CASSTESTDTQYF.

This clone appeared once. The chain is built from TRBV5-6 and TRBJ2-7; D could derive from TRBD1 or TRBD2 (5 bases each). Germline CDR1 and CDR2: SGHDT and YYEEEE. Trimming took 0 bases from V and 2 from J, leaving 9 bases between them. This CDR3 is built from 14 residues. Here the CDR3 reads CASSLVGDPYEQYF. The CDR3 DNA sequence: TGTGCCAGCAGCTTGGTAGGGGACCCCTACGAGCAGTACTTC.

This clone appeared a single time. The chain joins TRBV6-6 to TRBJ1-1, with unresolved D. V lost 0 bases, J lost 9 bases, and 8 bases lay in between. Germline CDR1 and CDR2: MNHNY and SVGAGI (reference sequence). The CDR3 is made up of 12 amino acids. The CDR3 sequence: CASSYSGSKAFF. CDR3 coding DNA: TGTGCCAGCAGTTACTCGGGCAGCAAAGCTTTCTTT.

This clone was counted a single time. The chain employs TRBV28 and TRBJ1-2; no definite D call. This CDR3 spans 15 amino acids. Germline V lookup: CDR1 MDHEN, CDR2 SYDVKM. Deletions cut 5 bases from V and 0 bases from J, with 13 bases between. The chain's CDR3 is CASSPPPRANYGYTF. The DNA of the CDR3 is TGTGCCAGCAGTCCTCCCCCCAGAGCTAACTATGGCTACACCTTC.